Only a few counts were recorded for the clone carrying this T cell receptor beta chain. The antigen is undetermined. This record comes from a study of blood T cells in healthy people across ages. Findings and limits, study-wide: Relative to aged donors, long-lived donors carried more naive CD4+ cells and displayed higher diversity.

Combining a sample-barcoded 5' primer with a J-beta primer mix, a second PCR ran for 7 to 11 cycles. Unique molecular identifiers of 12 random nucleotides labeled each cDNA. Every sample produced at least 2.5 million CDR3-containing paired-end reads. TCRdb recomputed calls from the 5' RACE reads with MiXCR, one row per CDR3 protein. The sample holds 2 million or so distinct CDR3 sequences, about 50% seen once. Peripheral blood, roughly 11 milliliters per donor, was collected. Source material: blood. The TCR originated in a woman between 40 and 50 years old in good health.

The CDR3 region has the DNA TGTGCCAGCAGCTCCTTTACAGTGACCAGAGAGACCCAGTACTTC. Its protein product is CASSSFTVTRETQYF. This chain connects TRBV7-8 to TRBJ2-5, with D unclear. V lost 4 bases to trimming and J lost 4 bases, with 16 bases between them. The CDR3 runs 15 residues. Germline-derived CDR1 and CDR2 are SGHVS and FQNEAQ.